A single T cell receptor beta chain is shown here with its context. TCRdb itself ran the RACE reads through MiXCR, one entry per CDR3 protein. The repertoire holds over 100,000 distinct CDR3 sequences, with around 11% as singletons. This entry is derived from a study of human T cells and chemical hapten exposure. Time point described: patch test 3, about 24 weeks after DPC sensitization. The treatment was: therapeutic diphenylcyclopropenone sensitization with weekly scalp DPC. This clonotype originated in a woman between 50 and 59 years old with alopecia areata. Some clones in this sample may be carry-over from other donors' samples. This specimen was whole blood, taken in connection with sensitization to the hapten diphenylcyclopropenone (DPC).

The CDR3 reads CSARDQDMNTEAFF. In nucleotides, the CDR3 is TGCAGTGCTAGAGATCAAGATATGAACACTGAAGCTTTCTTT. The genes are TRBV20-1 and TRBJ1-1, with D hard to call. The germline V gene has CDR1 DFQATT and CDR2 SNEGSKA (reference sequence). This CDR3 has 14 residues. V lost 0 bases and J lost 0, with 8 bases in between.